This T cell receptor (beta chain) came from a study of cytotoxic CD8 clonotypes in ibrutinib-treated CLL (dated by TCRdb to the early 2020s). With respect to the entire study: The cohort included some 14 treatment-naive and roughly 10 relapsed/refractory patients; about 17 were IGHV unmutated. Of the 90 or so people in the trial, 26 had longitudinal samples available. On average, each sample yielded about 260,000 productive templates and 94,082 productive rearrangements. Samples at response were collected after a median of about 13 months of treatment, with a range of about 6 to 40 months. Cryopreserved peripheral blood mononuclear cells were obtained before treatment, at response, and at either sustained remission or disease progression. Patients were still on ibrutinib when every remission and progressive disease sample was collected. Responses were partial in roughly 24 patients and complete in 2; after median roughly 69 months follow-up, around 15 stayed in remission and around 12 progressed. Here is what the overall study found, with its caveats: At baseline, clonality was higher than in age-matched healthy donors and showed a strong correlation with circulating CD8+ T-cell counts. Sampling times were not matched between patients in sustained remission and patients whose disease was progressing, and lymph node repertoires were not examined. Public clonotypes were rare and either shrank or stayed stable during treatment, and the rise in clonality at ibrutinib response reflected expansion of private clonotypes. At ibrutinib response clonality went up, during sustained remission it held steady, and at progression it dropped back toward baseline.

Comments on this clone: No antigen is known for it. No much larger clonotype is one base removed from it; base qualities were not supplied.

This specimen's time point label, per the study, means: progressive disease on ibrutinib. For TCR beta library preparation, approximately 2 micrograms of genomic DNA was extracted from cryopreserved PBMCs. Longitudinal blood samples from CLL patients on ibrutinib monotherapy were analyzed using high-throughput TCR beta sequencing. The patients took part in an open-label, single-center phase 2 trial of ibrutinib monotherapy. A MiSeq instrument was used for deep resolution sequencing, which targeted depths ranging from 1 in 1 million up to 1 in 200,000 T cells, with coverage averaging 10x for each clonotype. The immunoSEQ hsTCRB Kit was used to generate the TCR beta libraries. The authors' pipeline ran thus. ImmunoSEQ Data Assistant and ImmunoSEQ Analyzer were used for data analysis, and V, D and J genes were assigned according to IMGT definitions. Clonality was computed as one minus normalized Shannon entropy of productive rearrangement frequencies, ranging from 0 to 1. Only overrepresented clonotypes making up at least 0.05% of each patient's repertoire were included in the public clonotype analysis. Thirteen age-matched healthy donor repertoires from immuneACCESS were used as controls for clonality. TCRdb provides this immuneACCESS table in a form limited to in-frame rearrangements. Some clones are lacking; in checked studies, under half of them reflect an unresolved V gene, and why the rest are absent is not known. The DNA was the basis for D and trimming; V, J and clone size are from that table. Within this sample are approximately 70,000 clones, with 70% to 90% of them counted one time only. The ten largest account for about 8% of the sample.

Spanning cysteine to phenylalanine, the CDR3 consists of 11 amino acids. Of the read, only the CDR3 DNA is kept; its 33 bases are in frame from base 1. Looking up the germline V gene (reference sequence) yields CDR1 DFQATT and CDR2 SNEGSKA. Trimming takes 6 bases from V and 4 bases from J, and the germline ends sit 9 bases apart. The receptor was derived from a human donor with chronic lymphocytic leukemia. The chain employs TRBV20-1 and TRBJ2-5, with the D gene call left open. Specimen: PBMCs, collected at disease progression, from a patient treated with ibrutinib. DNA sequence: TGCAGTGCCTCGGACGGAGAGACCCAGTACTTC. It specifies CSASDGETQYF.